The clone carrying this T cell receptor (beta chain) was seen many times. The sample is drawn from a study of T cell repertoires in cytomegalovirus infection. TCRdb itself ran the reads through MiXCR, one entry per CDR3 protein. The table records more than 250,000 distinct CDR3 sequences, around 13% of them present only once. Trimming stripped 6 bases from V and 1 base from J, with 12 bases between. Looked up from germline, CDR1 is SGHTA and CDR2 is FQGNSA. The CDR3 is 15 amino acids. This TCR derives from a human donor in good health (CMV status not recorded). Some clones in this sample may be carry-over from other donors' samples. The material sequenced was PBMCs. The V and J genes are TRBV7-2 and TRBJ2-2; D may correspond to TRBD1 or TRBD2 (5 bases each). CDR3 nucleotides: TGTGCCAGCAGGGGGGTAGGGCGGAACACCGGGGAGCTGTTTTTT. It codes for CASRGVGRNTGELFF.